Listed below are T cell receptor beta chains from one sample, sequenced in a study of T cell responses to AZD1222 COVID-19 vaccine. Assay: immunoSEQ multiplex PCR; the TCRdb copy retains only in-frame clones and omits some. The sample lists roughly 100,000 clones, roughly 91% occurring once. Sequenced material: peripheral blood, taken on day 0 of AZD1222 vaccination. The origin of the receptors is an adult in good health. Each CDR3 is given with its conserved first and last residue. The D gene is left open where the match is weak. Clone size appears in some rows only: once, few, many, or a class for an expanded clone.

size,D,J,V,length,DNA,CDR3
once,.,TRBJ2-7,TRBV6-5,12,TGTGCCAGCCGAACCATCGGCTTCGAGCAGTACTTC,CASRTIGFEQYF
.,TRBD2,TRBJ2-7,TRBV18,15,TGTGCCAGCTCGAAAGGTAGCGGGAGCTCCTACGAGCAGTACTTC,CASSKGSGSSYEQYF
.,.,TRBJ1-1,TRBV6-1,13,TGTGCCAGCACCTTACAGGGGAACACTGAAGCTTTCTTT,CASTLQGNTEAFF
.,.,TRBJ1-1,TRBV7-9,15,TGTGCCAGCAGCTTAGACAGTATACTGAACACTGAAGCTTTCTTT,CASSLDSILNTEAFF
.,.,TRBJ2-1,TRBV19,14,TGTGCCAGCAGTTGGGGTAGCTCCTACAATGAGCAGTTCTTC,CASSWGSSYNEQFF
.,.,TRBJ2-1,TRBV29-1,14,TGCAGCGCCTCCGGGGACACTAGCTACAATGAGCAGTTCTTC,CSASGDTSYNEQFF
.,.,TRBJ1-3,TRBV3-1/TRBV3-2,16,TGTGCCAGCAGTCAAGGAGTGTTAGGATCTGGAAACACCATATATTTT,CASSQGVLGSGNTIYF
.,.,TRBJ2-7,TRBV29-1,14,TGCAGCGTCTCGACAGGAATAAGCTCCTACGAGCAGTACTTC,CSVSTGISSYEQYF
.,.,TRBJ1-2,TRBV6-5,13,TGTGCCAGCAGTTTAGGAGTTAACTATGGCTACACCTTC,CASSLGVNYGYTF
.,.,TRBJ1-5,TRBV6-2/TRBV6-3,11,TGTGCCAGCAGTCGCTTGGGAGCCCGGCATTTT,CASSRLGARHF
.,TRBD2,TRBJ2-2,TRBV7-3,15,TGTGCCAGCAGTTCTAGCGGGAGCCCCACCGGGGAGCTGTTTTTT,CASSSSGSPTGELFF
.,.,TRBJ2-6,TRBV11-2,16,TGTGCCAGCAGCTTAGATTTACTAGGTGGGGCCAACGTCCTGACTTTC,CASSLDLLGGANVLTF
.,.,TRBJ2-7,TRBV28,14,TGTGCCAGCAGTTCCGGACAGAGCCCCTACGAGCAGTACTTC,CASSSGQSPYEQYF
.,.,TRBJ2-5,TRBV27,15,TGTGCCAGCAGCCCACGATCCTCCACGGAAGAGACCCAGTACTTC,CASSPRSSTEETQYF
.,.,TRBJ2-7,TRBV11-2,12,TGTGCCAGCAGCAGACAGAGCTACGAGCAGTACTTC,CASSRQSYEQYF
.,.,TRBJ2-3,TRBV27,17,TGTGCCAGCAGTTTAGGTCCTATCCTTAGCGGCCCAGATACGCAGTATTTT,CASSLGPILSGPDTQYF
.,TRBD1,TRBJ1-6,TRBV30,13,TGTGCCTGGAGTACGGGACAGCGATCACCCCTCCACTTT,CAWSTGQRSPLHF
once,TRBD2,TRBJ2-7,TRBV7-6,15,TGTGCCAGCAGCTTTGGGACTAGCGGGAACCACGAGCAGTACTTC,CASSFGTSGNHEQYF
once,TRBD2,TRBJ2-7,TRBV27,14,TGTGCCAGCAGGGGACTAGCGGGAGACTACGAGCAGTACTTC,CASRGLAGDYEQYF
.,.,TRBJ2-2,TRBV7-9,13,TGTGCCAGCAGCTCACAGGGAACCGGGGAGCTGTTTTTT,CASSSQGTGELFF
.,.,TRBJ2-3,TRBV5-1,15,TGCGCCAGCAGCACTACTTTTTCTAGCACAGATACGCAGTATTTT,CASSTTFSSTDTQYF
.,.,TRBJ1-6,TRBV27,16,TGTGCCAGCAGTCACTCGAGGGTGGTGCTTAATTCACCCCTCCACTTT,CASSHSRVVLNSPLHF
.,TRBD2,TRBJ2-1,TRBV19,17,TGTGCCAGTTCTCGGAGGACTAGCGGAAATTCCTACAATGAGCAGTTCTTC,CASSRRTSGNSYNEQFF
.,TRBD1,TRBJ2-1,TRBV5-5,14,TGTGCCAGCAGCGACCGGGACAGGGGCGATGAGCAGTTCTTC,CASSDRDRGDEQFF
once,.,TRBJ1-2,TRBV28,16,TGTGCCAGCAGTTTATATGGCGGAATACAGGGTAATGGCTACACCTTC,CASSLYGGIQGNGYTF
.,.,TRBJ1-1,TRBV19,12,TGTGCCAGTAGTATCGGGGACATGAGAGCTTTCTTT,CASSIGDMRAFF
.,TRBD1,TRBJ1-1,TRBV12-3/TRBV12-4,12,TGTGCCAGCAGCCGCAGGGGGACTGAAGCTTTCTTT,CASSRRGTEAFF
once,TRBD2,TRBJ2-6,TRBV28,15,TGTGCCAGCGTCGCGGGGGGCTCTGGGGCCAACGTCCTGACTTTC,CASVAGGSGANVLTF
.,.,TRBJ2-1,TRBV9,16,TGTGCCAGCAGCCCGAGGGGGGACAAGGGGGTTGATGAGCAGTTCTTC,CASSPRGDKGVDEQFF
.,TRBD2,TRBJ2-7,TRBV27,14,TGTGCCAGCAGTGGACTAGCGGCCTCCTACGAGCAGTACTTC,CASSGLAASYEQYF
once,TRBD1,TRBJ1-5,TRBV19,15,TGTGCCAGTAGTATGGCCGGACAGGGGAATCAGCCCCAGCATTTT,CASSMAGQGNQPQHF
.,.,TRBJ2-7,TRBV5-6,16,TGTGCCAGCAGCTTGGCCAAAGCTCAGTACTCCTACGAGCAGTACTTC,CASSLAKAQYSYEQYF
.,.,TRBJ2-7,TRBV28,12,TGTGCCAGCAGTTCGGACGGCTACGAGCAGTACTTC,CASSSDGYEQYF
few,TRBD2,TRBJ2-1,TRBV5-1,21,TGCGCCAGCAGCTTGGCGTGGGGCAGTCGGGGGACTAGCGGGAGTCAGAATGAGCAGTTCTTC,CASSLAWGSRGTSGSQNEQFF
.,.,TRBJ2-7,TRBV7-2,16,TGTGCCAGCAGCCCCATGTTAGGGCAGGGGTCTTACGAGCAGTACTTC,CASSPMLGQGSYEQYF
.,.,TRBJ1-2,TRBV14,12,TGTGCCAGCAGCCAGGGCCTCTATGGCTACACCTTC,CASSQGLYGYTF
.,TRBD1,TRBJ2-7,TRBV18,14,TGTGCCAGCTCACTGGGACAGGGGGCGGGCGAGCAGTACTTC,CASSLGQGAGEQYF
.,.,TRBJ1-5,TRBV9,15,TGTGCCAGCAGCGTAGGGCAGGGCCGCAATCAGCCCCAGCATTTT,CASSVGQGRNQPQHF
.,.,TRBJ1-2,TRBV4-2,14,TGTGCCAGCAGCCAAGAGTCCGGCAAGAATGGCTACACCTTC,CASSQESGKNGYTF
.,.,TRBJ1-2,TRBV30,12,TGTGCCTGGAGGCGGGGGGCGCGTGGCTACACCTTC,CAWRRGARGYTF